What follows are 15 T cell receptor beta chains derived from one specimen sequenced in a study of neurological immune-mediated disorders. TCRdb recomputed calls from the 5' RACE reads with MiXCR, one row per CDR3 protein. The sample contains about 20,000 distinct CDR3 sequences, less than 3.5% of which appear only once. Sequencing was carried out using PBMCs. The origin of the receptors is a young woman with multiple sclerosis.

By share, this clonotype ranks as medium-sized. Compared with germline, one end of the junction differs, possibly owing to a read error. V usage is TRBV12-3 or TRBV12-4 and J usage is TRBJ1-2; D call uncertain. The CDR3 covers 12 residues. The CDR3 region is CASSLNRWWRAF. In nucleotides, the CDR3 is TGTGCCAGCAGTTTAAATCGTTGGTGGCGGGCCTTC.

This clonotype was found many times. The chain has TRBV10-3 and TRBJ1-1; D may be TRBD1 (6 bases). From germline, CDR1 is ENHRY and CDR2 SYGVKD. Trimming pared 3 bases from V and 1 base from J, leaving 15 bases between. This CDR3 is built from 16 residues. CDR3 in amino acids: CAISDPPGAGNTEAFF. The CDR3 nucleotides are TGTGCCATCAGTGATCCCCCAGGGGCAGGGAACACTGAAGCTTTCTTT.

This clonotype was detected ten times or more. The rearrangement uses TRBV9 and TRBJ1-4; TRBD1 might be the D (6 bases). This CDR3 contains 14 residues. Trimming stripped 1 base from V and 6 bases from J, with 10 bases between. CDR1 is SGDLS, CDR2 YYNGEE, per germline. CDR3 sequence (DNA): TGTGCCAGCAGCGTACGGGGGGCTGATGAAAAACTGTTTTTT. This gives the protein CASSVRGADEKLFF.

This clonotype was counted many times. The V gene is TRBV29-1, the J gene TRBJ2-5; a weak D match, TRBD1 (6 bases). CDR3 length: 14 amino acids. V lost 4 bases and J 9 bases, leaving 21 bases between the germline ends. The germline CDR1 and CDR2 sequences are SQVTM and ANQGSEA. In nucleotides, the CDR3 is TGCAGCGTTGGGGAGTCCGGGACAAGAAGGTCCCAGTACTTC. Translated, it gives CSVGESGTRRSQYF.

This clonotype was seen at least ten times. This chain uses TRBV20-1 with TRBJ1-1; D unresolved. The CDR3 runs to 11 residues. The V gene lost 3 bases and the J gene lost 5 bases, with 7 bases spanning the gap. CDR1 is DFQATT, CDR2 SNEGSKA, per germline (reference sequence). The CDR3 is CSASRLTEAFF. CDR3 nucleotides: TGCAGTGCTAGTAGGCTTACTGAAGCTTTCTTT.

This clonotype appeared many times. The chain links TRBV12-3 or TRBV12-4 to TRBJ1-1; no clear D. The V gene lost 8 bases and the J gene lost 7 bases, with 20 bases spanning the gap. This CDR3 is built from 14 residues. As DNA, the CDR3 is TGTGCCAGCCTTGACGGGCCGCCACAAGGTGAAGCTTTCTTT. Its protein product is CASLDGPPQGEAFF.

There are many counts of this clonotype. J is TRBJ1-1 and V is TRBV15, with D perhaps matching TRBD1 (5 bases). V lost 1 base, J lost 0 bases, and 15 bases lay in between. Looked up from germline, CDR1 is LNHNV and CDR2 is YYDKDF (reference sequence). The CDR3 extends over 17 amino acids. The chain's CDR3 is CATSRGGQGLLNTEAFF. In DNA, the CDR3 is TGTGCCACCAGCAGAGGAGGGCAGGGCCTCCTGAACACTGAAGCTTTCTTT.

By sample fraction, this clonotype is medium-sized. This chain uses TRBV3-1 with TRBJ2-1; TRBD2 aligns across 8 bases. Germline V gene sequence: CDR1 LGHDT, CDR2 YNNKEL (reference sequence). Trimming took 4 bases from V and 7 from J; bases not matched to a gene: 9. CDR3 length: 15 residues. The CDR3 sequence: CASSPPGGTRNEQFF. The CDR3 bases are TGTGCCAGCAGCCCTCCGGGGGGGACTCGGAATGAGCAGTTCTTC.

The chain has TRBV14 and TRBJ2-5, with unresolved D. Looked up from germline, CDR1 is SGHDN and CDR2 is FVKESK. V was pared by 4 bases and J by 1 base, with 22 bases between. The CDR3 sequence is 18 residues long. CDR3 loop: CASSPLNRADMSQETQYF. CDR3 bases: TGTGCCAGCAGCCCGCTGAACCGGGCCGACATGTCCCAAGAGACCCAGTACTTC.

In this sample, this clonotype turned up many times. The chain carries TRBV5-1 and TRBJ2-5; 7 bases are shared with TRBD1. Germline CDR1 and CDR2: SGHRS and YFSETQ. CDR3 size: 14 residues. Trimming removed 4 bases from V and 5 bases from J; junction bases left unmatched: 8. The CDR3 DNA sequence: TGCGCCAGCAGCACCAGACAGGGTCCTGAGACCCAGTACTTC. Its protein product is CASSTRQGPETQYF. Together with reference TRBV5-1 and TRBJ2-5, the CDR3 gives the full variable domain: KAGVTQTPRYLIKTRGQQVTLSCSPISGHRSVSWYQQTPGQGLQFLFEYFSETQRNKGNFPGRFSGRQFSNSRSEMNVSTLELGDSALYLCASSTRQGPETQYFGPGTRLLVL.

This clonotype was seen a handful of times. CDR3 nucleotide sequence: TGTGCCAGCAGCTTCCTGACTAGGGGGAGCGGGGGGCCGGAAGAGACCCAGTACTTC. Translation gives CASSFLTRGSGGPEETQYF. The V gene is TRBV7-9, the J gene TRBJ2-5; 9 positions match TRBD2. V dropped 3 bases and J dropped 3; count of bases not matched to a gene: 17. CDR3 length: 19 residues. CDR1 is SEHNR, CDR2 FQNEAQ, per germline (reference sequence).

Many counts were recorded for this clonotype. The rearrangement uses TRBV5-1 and TRBJ2-3, with D perhaps matching TRBD2 (6 bases). This CDR3 has 15 residues. CDR1 is SGHRS, CDR2 YFSETQ, per germline. The V end was cut by 0 bases, the J end by 4 bases, with 12 bases between. For the CDR3, the DNA is TGCGCCAGCAGCTTGGCCGGGAGCCTCCCAGATACGCAGTATTTT. It specifies CASSLAGSLPDTQYF.

This clonotype showed up many times. V is TRBV21-1 and J is TRBJ2-7. TRBV21-1 is assigned pseudogene status. This CDR3 is 15 amino acids long. This CDR3 is CASSNVGTTAYEQYF. DNA for the CDR3: TGTGCCAGCAGCAACGTCGGCACAACCGCCTACGAGCAGTACTTC.

This clonotype was recorded a few times. No conserved phenylalanine or tryptophan ends this CDR3, so it is likely a read error. The chain uses TRBV20-1 and TRBJ2-5; tentatively, D is TRBD1 (5 bases). CDR3 length: 14 amino acids. Trimming left V 0 bases short and J 5 bases short, with 13 bases between. Germline V CDR1 and CDR2: DFQATT, SNEGSKA (reference sequence). The DNA of the CDR3 is TGCAGTGCTAGAGACGGTGGACATGTGGAGACCCAGTACAAC. Its translation: CSARDGGHVETQYN.

This clonotype is classed as medium-sized. The chain links TRBV24-1 to TRBJ2-1, with D uncertain. Germline V lookup: CDR1 KGHDR, CDR2 SFDVKD. Between the trimmed V and J ends, which lost 4 bases and 5 bases, there was a span of 8 bases. This CDR3 region has 13 residues. CDR3 DNA: TGTGCCACCAGTGAAGGACCTCACAATGAGCAGTTCTTC. Encoded protein: CATSEGPHNEQFF.